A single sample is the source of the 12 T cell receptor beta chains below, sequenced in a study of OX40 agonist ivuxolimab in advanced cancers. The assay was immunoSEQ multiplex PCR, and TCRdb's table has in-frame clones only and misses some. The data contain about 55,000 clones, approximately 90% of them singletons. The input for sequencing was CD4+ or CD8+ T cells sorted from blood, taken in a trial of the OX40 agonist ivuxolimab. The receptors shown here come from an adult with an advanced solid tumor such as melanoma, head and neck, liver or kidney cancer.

Written as DNA, the CDR3 is TGTGCCAGCAGCTTAGTTGGTGATGGAAACACCATATATTTT. It encodes CASSLVGDGNTIYF. The rearrangement joins TRBV7-6 to TRBJ1-3; D unresolved. V was clipped by 1 base and J by 3 bases, with 7 bases between them. Germline V CDR1 and CDR2: SGHVS, FNYEAQ. The CDR3 totals 14 residues.

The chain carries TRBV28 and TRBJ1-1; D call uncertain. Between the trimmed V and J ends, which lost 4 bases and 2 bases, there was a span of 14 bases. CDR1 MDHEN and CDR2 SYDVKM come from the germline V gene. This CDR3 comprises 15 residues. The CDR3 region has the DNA TGTGCCAGCAGTTCGCCTCAGCATTTTAACACTGAAGCTTTCTTT. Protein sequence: CASSSPQHFNTEAFF.

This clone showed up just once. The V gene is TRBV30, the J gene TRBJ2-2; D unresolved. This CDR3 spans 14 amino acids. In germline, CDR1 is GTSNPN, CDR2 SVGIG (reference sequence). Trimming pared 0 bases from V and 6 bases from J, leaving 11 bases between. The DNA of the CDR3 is TGTGCCTGGAGTGTATTGAAAGTTTCCGGGGAGCTGTTTTTT. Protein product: CAWSVLKVSGELFF. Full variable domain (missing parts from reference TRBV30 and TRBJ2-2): SQTIHQWPATLVQPVGSPLSLECTVEGTSNPNLYWYRQAAGRGLQLLFYSVGIGQISSEVPQNLSASRPQDRQFILSSKKLLLSDSGFYLCAWSVLKVSGELFFGEGSRLTVL.

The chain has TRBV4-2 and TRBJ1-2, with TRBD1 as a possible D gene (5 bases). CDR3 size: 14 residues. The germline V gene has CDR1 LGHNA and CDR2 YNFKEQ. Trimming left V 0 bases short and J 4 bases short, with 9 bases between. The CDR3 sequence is CASSQDRTSYGYTF. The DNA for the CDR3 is TGTGCCAGCAGCCAAGACAGGACAAGCTATGGCTACACCTTC.

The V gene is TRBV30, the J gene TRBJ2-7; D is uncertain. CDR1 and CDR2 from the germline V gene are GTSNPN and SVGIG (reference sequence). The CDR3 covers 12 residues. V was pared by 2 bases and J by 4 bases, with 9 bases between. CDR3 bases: TGTGCCTGGAGTAGTTCTAAGTACGAGCAGTACTTC. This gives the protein CAWSSSKYEQYF.

The CDR3 spells CASSPGRPGYTF. The DNA for the CDR3 is TGTGCCAGCAGCCCCGGACGGCCTGGCTACACCTTC. The chain is built from TRBV28 and TRBJ1-2, with D uncertain. The germline gives CDR1 MDHEN, CDR2 SYDVKM. Trimming removed 6 bases at V and 7 bases at J, with 12 bases between. The CDR3 is 12 residues long.

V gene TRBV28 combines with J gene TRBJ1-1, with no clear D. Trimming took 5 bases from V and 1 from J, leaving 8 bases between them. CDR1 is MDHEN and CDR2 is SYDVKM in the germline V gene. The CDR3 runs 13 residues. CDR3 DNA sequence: TGTGCCAGCAGTCCCCCAGGGAACACTGAAGCTTTCTTT. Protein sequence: CASSPPGNTEAFF. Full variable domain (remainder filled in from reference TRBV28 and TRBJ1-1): DVKVTQSSRYLVKRTGEKVFLECVQDMDHENMFWYRQDPGLGLRLIYFSYDVKMKEKGDIPEGYSVSREKKERFSLILESASTNQTSMYLCASSPPGNTEAFFGQGTRLTVV.

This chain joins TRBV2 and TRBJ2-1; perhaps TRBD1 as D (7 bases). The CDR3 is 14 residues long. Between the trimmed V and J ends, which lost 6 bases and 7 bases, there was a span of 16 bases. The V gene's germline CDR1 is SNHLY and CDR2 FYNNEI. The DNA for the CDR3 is TGTGCCAGCAGGGACAGGCCTAGCGAGAATGAGCAGTTCTTC. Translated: CASRDRPSENEQFF.

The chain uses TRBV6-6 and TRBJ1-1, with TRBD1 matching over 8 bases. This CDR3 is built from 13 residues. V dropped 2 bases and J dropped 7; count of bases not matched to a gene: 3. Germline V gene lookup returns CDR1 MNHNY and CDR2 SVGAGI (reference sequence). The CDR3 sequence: CASSYDRGYEAFF. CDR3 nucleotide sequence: TGTGCCAGCAGTTACGACAGGGGTTATGAAGCTTTCTTT.

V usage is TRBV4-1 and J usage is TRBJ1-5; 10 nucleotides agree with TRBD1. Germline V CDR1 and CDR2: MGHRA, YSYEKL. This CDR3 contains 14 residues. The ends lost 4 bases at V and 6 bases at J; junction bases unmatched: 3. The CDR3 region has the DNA TGCGCCAGCAGCCCCGGGACAGGGGCTCAGCCCCAGCATTTT. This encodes CASSPGTGAQPQHF.

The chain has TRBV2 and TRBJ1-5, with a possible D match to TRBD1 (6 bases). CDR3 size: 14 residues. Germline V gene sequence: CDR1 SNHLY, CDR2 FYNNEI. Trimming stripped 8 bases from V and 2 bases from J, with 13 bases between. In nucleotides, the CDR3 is TGTGCCAGCGTACAGGGCCGGGGCAATCAGCCCCAGCATTTT. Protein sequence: CASVQGRGNQPQHF.

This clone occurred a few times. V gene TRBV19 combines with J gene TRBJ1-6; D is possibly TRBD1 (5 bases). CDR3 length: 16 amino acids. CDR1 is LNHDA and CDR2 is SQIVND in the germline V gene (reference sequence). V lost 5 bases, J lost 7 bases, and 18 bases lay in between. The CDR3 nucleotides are TGTGCCAGTAGTTACATCGGACGGGAGGGGAATTCACCCCTCCACTTT. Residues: CASSYIGREGNSPLHF.